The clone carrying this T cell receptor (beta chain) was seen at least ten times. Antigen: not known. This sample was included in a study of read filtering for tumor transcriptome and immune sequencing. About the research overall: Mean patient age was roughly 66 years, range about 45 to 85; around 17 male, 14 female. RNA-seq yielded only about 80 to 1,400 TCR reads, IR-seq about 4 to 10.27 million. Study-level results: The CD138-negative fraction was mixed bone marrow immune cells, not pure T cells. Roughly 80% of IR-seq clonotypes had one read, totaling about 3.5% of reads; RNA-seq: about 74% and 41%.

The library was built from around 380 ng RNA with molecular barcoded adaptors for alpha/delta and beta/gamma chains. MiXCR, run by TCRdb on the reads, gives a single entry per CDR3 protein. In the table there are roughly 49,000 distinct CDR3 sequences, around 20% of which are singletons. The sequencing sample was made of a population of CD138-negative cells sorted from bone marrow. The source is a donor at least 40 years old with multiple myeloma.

As DNA, the CDR3 is TGCAGTGCGACAGGGATAGATCAGCCCCAGCATTTT. Protein product: CSATGIDQPQHF. The chain is built from TRBV20-1 and TRBJ1-5, with 7 bases lining up with TRBD1. This CDR3 spans 12 amino acids. From germline, CDR1 is DFQATT and CDR2 SNEGSKA (reference sequence). Unmatched junction bases numbered 4, after V lost 6 bases and J lost 5 bases.